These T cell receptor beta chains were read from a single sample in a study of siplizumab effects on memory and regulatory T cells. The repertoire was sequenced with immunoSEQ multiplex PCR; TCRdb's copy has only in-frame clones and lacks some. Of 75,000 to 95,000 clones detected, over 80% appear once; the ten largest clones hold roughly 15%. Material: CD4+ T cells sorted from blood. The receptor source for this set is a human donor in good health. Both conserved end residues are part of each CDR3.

CASSLERFSSTDTQYF TRBJ2-3 TRBV5-6 16
CASSPDRASGNTIYF TRBJ1-3 TRBV18 15
CASSQDGLAGGQSRNEQFF TRBJ2-1 TRBV4-3 19
CASSLDSSTDTQYF TRBJ2-3 TRBV5-1 14
CASSLGTSENEQFF TRBJ2-1 TRBV11-3 14
CASSLEPSGSYNEQFF TRBJ2-1 TRBV5-1 16
CASSGLAAAYEQYF TRBJ2-7 TRBV25-1 14
CAWSGAGGDQPQHF TRBJ1-5 TRBV30 14
CAWSDRVDTGELFF TRBJ2-2 TRBV30 14
CASSTRQGLHTEAFF TRBJ1-1 TRBV19 15
CASSEDLSGYNSPLHF TRBJ1-6 TRBV6-1 16
CASSVLAGGQETQYF TRBJ2-5 TRBV9 15
CASSLTAFTGGNTIYF TRBJ1-3 TRBV5-6 16
CASARYNEQFF TRBJ2-1 TRBV2 11
CASSLEAGFYGYTF TRBJ1-2 TRBV5-4 14